A single sample gave rise to the 30 T cell receptor beta chains below, sequenced in a study of tumor and adjacent non-tumor tissue in lung cancer. Three rounds of nested PCR, following a modified ARM-PCR protocol, produced the TCRbeta library. TCRdb processed the multiplex PCR reads anew with MiXCR; each CDR3 protein has one entry. The sample consists of over 110,000 distinct CDR3 sequences, around 60% of them appearing once. No cell sorting was done before RNA was extracted from the tissue. The sample taken for sequencing was lung tumor tissue. The receptors here all came from a man aged 55 to 70 with small cell lung cancer.

About this clonotype itself: One junction end does not reproduce the germline sequence, and a read error may be involved. This chain connects TRBV12-3 or TRBV12-4 to TRBJ2-3; D possibly corresponds to TRBD1 (6 bases). The CDR3 loop spans 13 amino acids. The CDR3 region has the DNA TGTGCCAGCACTTTGTTCAGGGGAGATACTCAGTATTTT. Encoded protein: CASTLFRGDTQYF.

The sample holds one count of this clonotype. This chain links TRBV4-1 with TRBJ2-1, with D perhaps matching TRBD1 (6 bases). Germline CDR1 reads MGHRA; CDR2 reads YSYEKL. The CDR3 contains 18 residues. With 0 bases removed from V and 16 bases from J, the gap between germline ends came to 31 bases. CDR3 protein: CASSQDLLPGVDYNVQFF. The CDR3 DNA follows: TGCGCCAGCAGCCAAGATCTCCTGCCAGGGGTGGATTACAATGTGCAATTCTTC.

Points on this clonotype: One junction end disagrees with the germline gene, perhaps due to a read error. The CDR3 sequence is CASIQGIETRYF. The CDR3, as DNA: TGTGCCAGCATTCAGGGGATAGAGACCCGGTACTTC. The chain carries TRBV6-1 and TRBJ2-5; tentatively, D is TRBD1 (6 bases). Germline CDR1 and CDR2: MNHNS and SASEGT. The CDR3 extends over 12 amino acids.

This chain uses TRBV29-1 with TRBJ2-1; D call uncertain. The CDR3 runs 14 residues. With 6 bases removed from V and 13 bases from J, the gap between germline ends came to 25 bases. The germline V gene has CDR1 SQVTM and CDR2 ANQGSEA. CDR3 DNA: TGCAGCGTGGTCCGAGGACGGCTGTACAATGGACAGTTCTTC. This sequence encodes CSVVRGRLYNGQFF.

As to this clonotype: One end of the junction does not line up with germline, which may come from a read error. The V and J genes are TRBV20-1 and TRBJ2-1; no clear D. The germline gives CDR1 DFQATT, CDR2 SNEGSKA (reference sequence). This CDR3 region has 11 residues. The CDR3 sequence: CSARDRVAQLF. In DNA, the CDR3 is TGCAGTGCTAGAGACCGGGTTGCGCAGCTCTTC.

About this clonotype: This may come from a read error, since a much larger clone is one base off. The rearrangement joins TRBV5-6 to TRBJ1-6; D ambiguous. Germline loops: CDR1 SGHDT, CDR2 YYEEEE. This CDR3 is built from 13 residues. Trimming took off 1 base at V and 8 bases at J, with 7 bases between the two ends. CDR3: CASSLYGYSPLHF. The CDR3 DNA reads TGTGCCAGCAGCTTGTATGGGTATTCACCCCTCCACTTT.

For this clonotype: One end of the junction does not line up with germline, which may come from a read error. The chain uses TRBV5-4 and TRBJ1-4, with TRBD1 identical over 8 bases. The CDR3 extends over 19 amino acids. Germline CDR1 reads SGHNT; CDR2 reads YYREEE (reference sequence). CDR3 bases: TGTGCCAGCAGTTTGGCGGAGACAGGGGTTAATTCAACTAATGAAAAACTGTTTTTT. Its protein product is CASSLAETGVNSTNEKLFF. The full variable domain, its missing parts supplied by reference TRBV5-4 and TRBJ1-4, is ETGVTQSPTHLIKTRGQQVTLRCSSQSGHNTVSWYQQALGQGPQFIFQYYREEENGRGNFPPRFSGLQFPNYSSELNVNALELDDSALYLCASSLAETGVNSTNEKLFFGSGTQLSVL.

Concerning this clonotype itself: An end of the junction differs from the germline gene, which may be a read error. This chain connects TRBV20-1 to TRBJ1-6; D perhaps matches TRBD1 (5 bases). CDR1 and CDR2 from the germline V gene are DFQATT and SNEGSKA (reference sequence). There are 11 residues in the CDR3. The CDR3 protein is CSTRGNSPLHF. Written as DNA, the CDR3 is TGCAGTACTAGGGGTAATTCACCCCTCCACTTT.

This clonotype was counted once. A clone one base away is much larger, so this may be a read error. The V call is TRBV4-2, the J call TRBJ1-2; D remains unclear. CDR1 is LGHNA, CDR2 YNFKEQ, per germline. This CDR3 comprises 14 residues. The germline V and J ends were trimmed by 3 bases and 2 bases, with 10 bases remaining between them. The chain's CDR3 is CASSHDNRNYGYTF. In DNA, the CDR3 is TGTGCCAGCAGCCATGATAACAGAAACTATGGCTACACCTTC.

About this clonotype: This may come from a read error, since a much larger clone is one base off. A read error is likely, as this CDR3 ends without the conserved phenylalanine or tryptophan. The chain combines TRBV6-6 with TRBJ2-3, with D possibly TRBD2 on 6 matching bases. This CDR3 has 14 residues. Germline V gene lookup returns CDR1 MNHNY and CDR2 SVGAGI (reference sequence). Between the trimmed V and J ends, which lost 4 bases and 0 bases, there was a span of 8 bases. CDR3 residues: CASSLAASTDTQYS. CDR3 bases: TGTGCCAGCAGTTTAGCGGCTAGCACAGATACGCAGTATTCT.

J is TRBJ2-1 and V is TRBV10-2, with D perhaps matching TRBD1 (6 bases). Germline V CDR1 and CDR2: WSHSY, SAAADI. V was clipped by 7 bases and J by 8 bases, with 21 bases between them. This CDR3 comprises 15 residues. Here the CDR3 DNA reads TGCGCCAGCAATGCCCGGGACACAACTTACTATGAGCAGTTCTTC. This codes for CASNARDTTYYEQFF.

This clonotype has ten or more counts. The chain joins TRBV11-2 to TRBJ2-5; D perhaps matches TRBD2 (5 bases). V was clipped by 0 bases and J by 3 bases, with 23 bases between them. CDR3 length: 19 amino acids. The germline gives CDR1 SGHAT, CDR2 FQNNGV. The CDR3 sequence: CASSLDVSRAVGSKETQYF. The CDR3 DNA reads TGTGCCAGCAGCTTAGATGTCTCGCGGGCAGTGGGGAGCAAAGAGACCCAGTACTTC. Supplemented by reference TRBV11-2 and TRBJ2-5, the full variable domain reads EAGVAQSPRYKIIEKRQSVAFWCNPISGHATLYWYQQILGQGPKLLIQFQNNGVVDDSQLPKDRFSAERLKGVDSTLKIQPAKLEDSAVYLCASSLDVSRAVGSKETQYFGPGTRLLVL.

Of note for this clonotype: The junction and the germline gene differ at one end; a read error may be behind it. This chain links TRBV11-3 with TRBJ1-6; D possibly corresponds to TRBD1 (5 bases). Germline loops: CDR1 SGHNT, CDR2 YENEEA. The length of the CDR3 is 14 residues. This CDR3 is CANSSGTANSSLHF. CDR3 coding DNA: TGTGCCAACAGCTCCGGGACGGCCAATTCATCCCTCCATTTT.

This clonotype appeared a few times. The chain recombines TRBV29-1 with TRBJ2-6, with D unresolved. CDR3 length: 12 amino acids. V shed 4 bases and J shed 13 bases, with 14 bases lying between them. Germline V CDR1 and CDR2: SQVTM, ANQGSEA. The DNA of the CDR3 is TGCAGCGTTGGTCCTCGGGCCAGTGTCCTGACTTTC. It yields the protein CSVGPRASVLTF.

The chain uses TRBV7-9 and TRBJ1-1, with TRBD1 as a possible D gene (5 bases). Trimming left V 5 bases short and J 1 base short, with 14 bases between. The CDR3 has 15 residues. Per the germline V gene, CDR1 is SEHNR and CDR2 is FQNEAQ (reference sequence). The CDR3 DNA sequence: TGTGCCAGCAGCCCACGGGGGAGTGGGAACACTGAAGCTTTCTTT. This codes for CASSPRGSGNTEAFF.

This chain uses TRBV24-1 with TRBJ1-5, with TRBD1 matching 7 bases. CDR3 length: 16 amino acids. The V segment lost 1 base and the J segment 6 bases; nucleotides outside the gene matches: 8. Germline V CDR1 and CDR2: KGHDR, SFDVKD. CDR3 loop: CATSDFLTGARQPQHF. CDR3 in DNA: TGTGCCACCAGTGATTTTCTCACAGGGGCGCGTCAGCCCCAGCATTTT.

About this clonotype itself: This may be a read error: a much more frequent sequence differs by one nucleotide. This chain connects TRBV20-1 to TRBJ1-5, with a tentative D call TRBD1 (6 bases). This CDR3 is built from 15 residues. Trimming took 7 bases from V and 3 from J, leaving 19 bases between them. Germline V lookup: CDR1 DFQATT, CDR2 SNEGSKA (reference sequence). The CDR3 here is CSVRVKTGFNQPQHF. CDR3 bases: TGCAGTGTTAGGGTCAAAACAGGGTTCAATCAGCCCCAGCATTTT.

This rearrangement joins TRBV5-6 to TRBJ1-4; 7 bases fit TRBD1. This CDR3 region has 16 residues. The junction had 10 bases not matched to a gene; V was cut back by 6 bases and J by 2 bases. Germline CDR1 reads SGHDT; CDR2 reads YYEEEE. The CDR3 spells CASNSQGSRTNEKLFF. In nucleotides, the CDR3 is TGTGCCAGCAACTCACAGGGGTCGCGGACTAATGAAAAACTGTTTTTT.

Comments on this clonotype: A junction boundary mismatches the germline segment, possibly from a read error. V and J are TRBV11-3 and TRBJ2-5, with 7 bases matching TRBD1. There are 15 residues in the CDR3. Germline assignment: CDR1 SGHNT and CDR2 YENEEA. The CDR3 DNA follows: TGTGCCAGCAGCGCTGACAGGGAATCCCAAGAGACCCACTACTTC. Translation: CASSADRESQETHYF.

A note on this clonotype: One end of the junction varies from germline; a read error may be responsible. The V gene is TRBV4-2, the J gene TRBJ1-1; maybe TRBD1 (6 bases). The CDR3 has 13 residues. Germline CDR1 LGHNA, CDR2 YNFKEQ. This CDR3 is CVSNPMGATEAFF. In DNA, the CDR3 is TGTGTCAGCAACCCTATGGGGGCTACTGAAGCTTTCTTT.

The chain couples TRBV20-1 to TRBJ1-4; D gene uncertain. Germline V gene lookup returns CDR1 DFQATT and CDR2 SNEGSKA (reference sequence). Trimming stripped 5 bases from V and 6 bases from J, with 13 bases between. This CDR3 region has 13 residues. The CDR3 loop is CSAYRDPDEKLFF. CDR3 nucleotides: TGCAGTGCTTACCGCGACCCGGATGAAAAACTGTTTTTT.

This clonotype is judged medium-sized. The chain combines TRBV11-2 with TRBJ2-5; weak D call: TRBD1 (6 bases). The V gene's germline CDR1 is SGHAT and CDR2 FQNNGV. The CDR3 has 15 residues. With 3 bases removed from V and 4 bases from J, the gap between germline ends came to 15 bases. The CDR3 here is CASSLKLTGLETQYF. DNA for the CDR3: TGTGCCAGCAGCTTGAAACTGACAGGTCTAGAGACCCAGTACTTC.

The chain couples TRBV5-4 to TRBJ1-6; D perhaps matches TRBD1 (5 bases). The germline V gene has CDR1 SGHNT and CDR2 YYREEE (reference sequence). The length of the CDR3 is 15 residues. Trimming left V 0 bases short and J 8 bases short, with 12 bases between. Here the CDR3 reads CASSLGDGIHSPLHF. The CDR3 region has the DNA TGTGCCAGCAGCTTGGGGGACGGTATCCATTCACCCCTCCACTTT.

For this clonotype: Its ends do not fully match the called genes, so a read error is possible. The CDR3 region has the DNA TGTGCCAGCAGCTTAGGGACCCGTTGGAGTCAAGAGACCCAATGCTTC. Protein sequence: CASSLGTRWSQETQCF. The chain couples TRBV11-2 to TRBJ2-5; D gene unclear. CDR1 SGHAT and CDR2 FQNNGV come from the germline V gene. This CDR3 is 16 amino acids long. The whole variable domain, filled in from reference TRBV11-2 and TRBJ2-5, reads EAGVAQSPRYKIIEKRQSVAFWCNPISGHATLYWYQQILGQGPKLLIQFQNNGVVDDSQLPKDRFSAERLKGVDSTLKIQPAKLEDSAVYLCASSLGTRWSQETQCFGPGTRLLVL.

As regards this clonotype: The junction departs from germline at one end; a sequencing error may be responsible. The J gene is TRBJ2-7, the V gene TRBV20-1; D tentatively reads TRBD1 or TRBD2 (5 bases each). There are 12 residues in the CDR3. CDR1 and CDR2 (germline): DFQATT, SNEGSKA (reference sequence). The DNA for the CDR3 is TGCCGTGCTAGCAGGGTCCTCTACGAGCAGTACTTC. Protein: CRASRVLYEQYF.

V usage is TRBV21-1 and J usage is TRBJ2-2. TRBV21-1 counts as a pseudogene. This CDR3 region has 11 residues. CDR3 residues: CASNRAGKLFF. In nucleotides, the CDR3 is TGTGCCAGCAATAGGGCCGGGAAGCTGTTTTTT.

The gene calls are TRBV6-9 and TRBJ1-2, with a weak D call TRBD1 (5 bases). In germline, CDR1 is MNHGY, CDR2 SVAAGI. V was trimmed by 6 bases and J by 1 base, leaving 33 bases between them. CDR3 length: 21 residues. CDR3 protein: CASRVLGRQIQPVQNNYGYTF. For the CDR3, the DNA is TGTGCCAGCAGAGTACTGGGACGACAAATCCAGCCGGTTCAGAATAACTATGGCTACACCTTC.

This clonotype has more than one count but fewer than ten. V usage is TRBV6-2 or TRBV6-3 and J usage is TRBJ2-2, with 9 bases matching TRBD1. The CDR3 contains 14 residues. Per the germline V gene, CDR1 is MNHEY and CDR2 is SVGEGT. Unmatched junction bases numbered 3, after V lost 6 bases and J lost 4 bases. CDR3 DNA sequence: TGTGCCAGCAGCTACAGGGGGCGCACCGGGGAGCTGTTTTTT. Amino acid sequence: CASSYRGRTGELFF.

In regard to this clonotype: A read error may be the cause here, since a much bigger clone is one base away. The V gene is TRBV10-3, the J gene TRBJ2-7; perhaps TRBD2 as D (7 bases). CDR3 length equals 13 residues. Germline CDR1 ENHRY, CDR2 SYGVKD. Trimming removed 10 bases at V and 2 bases at J, with 15 bases between. Written as DNA, the CDR3 is TGTGCCACGCAGCGGGACACGACCTACGAGCAGTACGTC. It is translated as CATQRDTTYEQYV.

Points on this clonotype: A much bigger clone sits one base away, suggesting this may be a read error. V usage is TRBV30 and J usage is TRBJ2-1; D is perhaps TRBD1 (6 bases). The V gene lost 0 bases and the J gene lost 6 bases, with 9 bases spanning the gap. The CDR3 sequence is 13 residues long. Germline V CDR1 and CDR2: GTSNPN, SVGIG (reference sequence). The CDR3 protein is CAWSVGAPNEQFF. The CDR3, as DNA: TGTGCCTGGAGTGTGGGGGCGCCCAATGAGCAGTTCTTC.